A single sample is the source of the 15 T cell receptor beta chains below, sequenced in a study of shared clonotypes between healthy human individuals. The table came from immunoSEQ multiplex PCR; TCRdb's copy has only in-frame clones and leaves some out. This sample yields roughly 1 million clones, of which 75% are seen a single time; nearly 1.5% belongs to the top ten. Sequencing input: memory CD4+ T cells sorted from blood. Subset: CD45RA-negative fraction. The receptors were gathered from a man aged 18 to 30 in good health.

The J gene is TRBJ2-2, the V gene TRBV5-1; D is ambiguous. V shed 2 bases and J shed 6 bases, with 17 bases lying between them. Germline lookup yields CDR1 SGHRS and CDR2 YFSETQ. The CDR3 sequence is 16 residues long. The chain's CDR3 is CASSLGSLRASGELFF. The CDR3 nucleotides are TGCGCCAGCAGCTTAGGCAGCCTAAGGGCTTCCGGGGAGCTGTTTTTT.

This clone was counted a few times. This sequence joins TRBV28 and TRBJ1-5; no clear D gene. The V and J ends lost 4 bases and 6 bases respectively, with 13 bases between them. The CDR3 has 14 amino acids. CDR1 MDHEN and CDR2 SYDVKM come from the germline V gene. In DNA form, the CDR3 reads TGTGCCAGCAGTTCCGCGGGGAAGGGTCAGCCCCAGCATTTT. Translating it yields CASSSAGKGQPQHF.

The rearrangement joins TRBV4-3 to TRBJ2-1, with D perhaps matching TRBD1 or TRBD2 (6 bases each). The V end was cut by 4 bases, the J end by 12 bases, with 13 bases between. Germline-derived CDR1 and CDR2 are LGHNA and YSLEER. The length of the CDR3 is 12 residues. Here the CDR3 DNA reads TGCGCCAGCAGCCCCGAGGGGGGACTGCAGTTCTTC. Its protein is CASSPEGGLQFF.

In this sample, this clone turned up once. The chain joins TRBV25-1 to TRBJ1-2; D is undetermined. CDR1 and CDR2 (germline): MGHDK, SYGVNS. The ends were cut back, 4 bases at V and 2 bases at J, with 8 bases in the middle. CDR3 length: 13 residues. This CDR3 is CASSAQRNYGYTF. The CDR3, as DNA: TGTGCCAGCAGTGCCCAGCGAAACTATGGCTACACCTTC.

This rearrangement joins TRBV28 to TRBJ2-7; D is unresolved. Deletions cut 3 bases from V and 5 bases from J, with 29 bases between. This CDR3 region has 19 residues. Germline values: CDR1 MDHEN, CDR2 SYDVKM. Here the CDR3 reads CASSFVLDWSKSPSHEQYF. CDR3 sequence (DNA): TGTGCCAGCAGTTTTGTATTAGATTGGTCGAAAAGTCCGAGCCACGAGCAGTACTTC.

The rearrangement uses TRBV6-6 and TRBJ2-5; D may be TRBD1 (5 bases). Trimming left V 7 bases short and J 5 bases short, with 20 bases between. This CDR3 region has 15 residues. In germline, CDR1 is MNHNY, CDR2 SVGAGI (reference sequence). Here the CDR3 DNA reads TGTGCCAGCATACAAACCCAGGGCCTGGGGGAGACCCAGTACTTC. This codes for CASIQTQGLGETQYF.

The rearrangement joins TRBV7-2 to TRBJ2-5, with a tentative D call TRBD2 (7 bases). With 6 bases removed from V and 5 bases from J, the gap between germline ends came to 16 bases. Germline values: CDR1 SGHTA, CDR2 FQGNSA. The CDR3 extends over 14 amino acids. The CDR3 DNA is TGTGCCAGCAGTCAGACGGGGGGCTGGGAGACCCAGTACTTC. It is translated as CASSQTGGWETQYF.

This clone was detected a few times. Other nucleotide sequences in the sample specify the same CDR3. This chain connects TRBV5-1 to TRBJ1-2; D remains ambiguous. CDR1 is SGHRS, CDR2 YFSETQ, per germline. There are 12 residues in the CDR3. Between the trimmed V and J ends, which lost 0 bases and 8 bases, there was a span of 8 bases. The CDR3 is CASSLAGEGYTF. CDR3 coding DNA: TGCGCCAGCAGCTTGGCCGGGGAGGGCTACACCTTC. The entire variable domain, with the rest obtained from reference TRBV5-1 and TRBJ1-2, is as follows: KAGVTQTPRYLIKTRGQQVTLSCSPISGHRSVSWYQQTPGQGLQFLFEYFSETQRNKGNFPGRFSGRQFSNSRSEMNVSTLELGDSALYLCASSLAGEGYTFGSGTRLTVV.

The CDR3 loop is CASSSGRPKSNGYTF. The DNA for the CDR3 is TGCGCCAGCAGCTCGGGGAGACCAAAATCGAATGGCTACACCTTC. The rearrangement uses TRBV5-1 and TRBJ1-2; D ambiguous. Germline V lookup: CDR1 SGHRS, CDR2 YFSETQ. V was trimmed by 3 bases and J by 6 bases, leaving 18 bases between them. The CDR3 totals 15 residues.

As DNA, the CDR3 is TGTGCCAGCAGTGCTTGGGGGCTGACCACCGGGGAGCTGTTTTTT. It translates to CASSAWGLTTGELFF. V is TRBV2 and J is TRBJ2-2; possible D gene TRBD1, 6 bases. Trimming took off 4 bases at V and 4 bases at J, with 13 bases between the two ends. This CDR3 spans 15 amino acids. The germline V gene has CDR1 SNHLY and CDR2 FYNNEI.

The rearrangement links TRBV4-2 to TRBJ1-4, with D possibly matching TRBD1 (5 bases). CDR3 length equals 16 residues. Germline V gene lookup returns CDR1 LGHNA and CDR2 YNFKEQ. Trimming took off 1 base at V and 4 bases at J, with 13 bases between the two ends. In nucleotides, the CDR3 is TGTGCCAGCAGCCAAGTCGCTGCGAGGGGTAATGAAAAACTGTTTTTT. Protein sequence: CASSQVAARGNEKLFF.

This clone was observed a single time. The rearrangement uses TRBV30 and TRBJ1-4, with TRBD1 identical over 7 bases. CDR1 and CDR2 (germline): GTSNPN, SVGIG (reference sequence). The CDR3 length is 16 residues. The V gene end was trimmed by 2 bases and the J gene end by 7 bases; junction bases not matched to a gene: 13. The CDR3 loop reads CAWSYLTGAFGEKLFF. The CDR3 nucleotides read TGTGCCTGGAGTTACCTAACAGGGGCGTTTGGTGAAAAACTGTTTTTT.

CDR3 sequence: CASSLNYEQYF. The CDR3 DNA sequence: TGTGCCAGCAGTTTAAATTACGAGCAGTACTTC. This chain connects TRBV6-6 to TRBJ2-7, with D uncertain. This CDR3 is built from 11 residues. CDR1 and CDR2 (germline): MNHNY, SVGAGI (reference sequence). Trimming took off 4 bases at V and 4 bases at J, with 5 bases between the two ends.

This chain links TRBV20-1 with TRBJ1-2; possibly TRBD1 for D (5 bases). Trimming stripped 6 bases from V and 6 bases from J, with 11 bases between. The CDR3 extends over 11 amino acids. Germline loops: CDR1 DFQATT, CDR2 SNEGSKA (reference sequence). The CDR3: CSAQLGDGYTF. The CDR3 DNA follows: TGCAGTGCCCAACTGGGGGATGGCTACACCTTC.

The chain uses TRBV5-1 and TRBJ2-7; TRBD1 aligns across 8 bases. Per the germline V gene, CDR1 is SGHRS and CDR2 is YFSETQ. Trimming took 3 bases from V and 6 from J; bases not matched to a gene: 8. CDR3 length equals 14 residues. The CDR3 protein is CASSSTGESGEQYF. The DNA of the CDR3 is TGCGCCAGCAGCTCGACAGGGGAATCCGGCGAGCAGTACTTC.